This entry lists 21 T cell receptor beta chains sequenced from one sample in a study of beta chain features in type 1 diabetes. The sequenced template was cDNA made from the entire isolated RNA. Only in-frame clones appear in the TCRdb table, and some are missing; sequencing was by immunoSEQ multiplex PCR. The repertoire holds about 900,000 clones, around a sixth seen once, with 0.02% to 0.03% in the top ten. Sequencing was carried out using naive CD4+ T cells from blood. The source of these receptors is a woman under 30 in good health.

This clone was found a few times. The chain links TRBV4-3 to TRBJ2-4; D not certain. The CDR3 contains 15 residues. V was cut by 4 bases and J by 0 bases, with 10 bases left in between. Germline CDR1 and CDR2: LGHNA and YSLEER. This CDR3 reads CASSPSTVAKNIQYF. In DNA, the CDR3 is TGCGCCAGCAGCCCTAGTACCGTAGCCAAAAACATTCAGTACTTC.

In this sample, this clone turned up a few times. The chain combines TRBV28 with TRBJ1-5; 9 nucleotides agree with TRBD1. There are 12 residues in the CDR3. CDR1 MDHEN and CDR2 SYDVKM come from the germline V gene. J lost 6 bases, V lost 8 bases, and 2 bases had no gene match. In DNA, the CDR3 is TGTGCCAGCGGGACAGGGAGTCAGCCCCAGCATTTT. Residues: CASGTGSQPQHF.

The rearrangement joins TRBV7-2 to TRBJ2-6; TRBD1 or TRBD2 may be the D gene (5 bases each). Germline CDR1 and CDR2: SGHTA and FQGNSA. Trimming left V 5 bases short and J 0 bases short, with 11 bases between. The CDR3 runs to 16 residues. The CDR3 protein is CASSPGPRSGANVLTF. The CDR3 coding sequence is TGTGCCAGCAGCCCGGGGCCCCGCTCTGGGGCCAACGTCCTGACTTTC.

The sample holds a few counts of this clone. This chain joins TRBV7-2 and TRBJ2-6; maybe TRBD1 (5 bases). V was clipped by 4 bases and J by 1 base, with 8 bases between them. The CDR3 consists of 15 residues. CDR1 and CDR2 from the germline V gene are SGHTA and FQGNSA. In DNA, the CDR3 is TGTGCCAGCAGCTCTAGGGGTTCTGGGGCCAACGTCCTGACTTTC. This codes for CASSSRGSGANVLTF.

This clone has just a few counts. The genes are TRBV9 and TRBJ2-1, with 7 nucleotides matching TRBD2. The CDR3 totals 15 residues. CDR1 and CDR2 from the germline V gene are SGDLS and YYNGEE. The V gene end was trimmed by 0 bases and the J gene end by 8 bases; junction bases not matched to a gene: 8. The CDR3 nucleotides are TGTGCCAGCAGCGTAGGAGGCGGGAGTAGCGATGAGCAGTTCTTC. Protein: CASSVGGGSSDEQFF.

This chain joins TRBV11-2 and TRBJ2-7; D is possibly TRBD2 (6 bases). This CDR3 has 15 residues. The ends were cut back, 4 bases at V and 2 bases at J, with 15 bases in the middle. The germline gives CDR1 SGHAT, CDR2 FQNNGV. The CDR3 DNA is TGTGCCAGCAGCTACGGGACTTATACCACCTACGAGCAGTACTTC. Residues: CASSYGTYTTYEQYF.

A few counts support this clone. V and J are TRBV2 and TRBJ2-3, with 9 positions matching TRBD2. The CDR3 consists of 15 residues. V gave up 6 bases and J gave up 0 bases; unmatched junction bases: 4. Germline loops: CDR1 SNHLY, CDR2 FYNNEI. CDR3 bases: TGTGCCAGCAGCACCGGACTAGCGAGCACAGATACGCAGTATTTT. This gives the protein CASSTGLASTDTQYF.

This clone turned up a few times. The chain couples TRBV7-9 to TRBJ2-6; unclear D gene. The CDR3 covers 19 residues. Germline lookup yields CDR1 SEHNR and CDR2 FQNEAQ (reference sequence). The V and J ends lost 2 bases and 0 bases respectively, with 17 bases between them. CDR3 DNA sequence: TGTGCCAGCAGCTTAAGGACCGCAGGTCTACGCTCTGGGGCCAACGTCCTGACTTTC. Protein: CASSLRTAGLRSGANVLTF.

The CDR3 region is CASSDPKTSGLSTDTQYF. The CDR3 DNA follows: TGTGCCAGCAGTGACCCAAAGACTAGCGGATTAAGCACAGATACGCAGTATTTT. The J gene is TRBJ2-3, the V gene TRBV2; 9 bases match TRBD2. Germline V lookup: CDR1 SNHLY, CDR2 FYNNEI. V shed 3 bases and J 0 bases; nucleotides not matched to a gene: 10. The CDR3 extends over 18 amino acids.

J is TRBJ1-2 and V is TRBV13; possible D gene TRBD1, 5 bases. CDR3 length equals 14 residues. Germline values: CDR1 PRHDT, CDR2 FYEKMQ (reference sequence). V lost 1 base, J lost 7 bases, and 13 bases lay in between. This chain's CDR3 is CASSLAPPQGGYTF. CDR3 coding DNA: TGTGCCAGCAGCTTAGCTCCGCCGCAGGGTGGCTACACCTTC.

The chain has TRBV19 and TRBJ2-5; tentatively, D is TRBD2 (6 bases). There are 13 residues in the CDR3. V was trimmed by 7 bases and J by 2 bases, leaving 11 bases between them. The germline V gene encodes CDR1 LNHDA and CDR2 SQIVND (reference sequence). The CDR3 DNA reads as TGTGCCAGTAAGGAGGCGGGACAAGAGACCCAGTACTTC. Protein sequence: CASKEAGQETQYF.

CDR3 DNA sequence: TGCAGCGTTGAAGGACGACAGGGGGCGACCGGGCAGTTCTTC. Protein: CSVEGRQGATGQFF. The chain employs TRBV29-1 and TRBJ2-1; TRBD1 agrees at 10 bases. The length of the CDR3 is 14 residues. J gave up 12 bases and V 1 base, and 9 bases lay outside the gene matches. Germline V gene sequence: CDR1 SQVTM, CDR2 ANQGSEA.

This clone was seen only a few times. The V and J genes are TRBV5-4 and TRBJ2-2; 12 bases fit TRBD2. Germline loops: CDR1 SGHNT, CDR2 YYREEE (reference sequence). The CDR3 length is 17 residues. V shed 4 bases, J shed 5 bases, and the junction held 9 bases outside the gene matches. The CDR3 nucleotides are TGTGCCAGCAGCCCGACTACACTAGCGGGAGGTACCGGGGAGCTGTTTTTT. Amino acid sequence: CASSPTTLAGGTGELFF.

In DNA, the CDR3 is TGTGCCAGCAACAGAGGGACAGCTTACGAGCAGTACTTC. This translates into CASNRGTAYEQYF. The rearrangement joins TRBV6-6 to TRBJ2-7; 7 bases line up with TRBD1. Unmatched junction bases numbered 7, after V lost 7 bases and J lost 4 bases. CDR3 length equals 13 residues. CDR1 is MNHNY and CDR2 is SVGAGI in the germline V gene (reference sequence).

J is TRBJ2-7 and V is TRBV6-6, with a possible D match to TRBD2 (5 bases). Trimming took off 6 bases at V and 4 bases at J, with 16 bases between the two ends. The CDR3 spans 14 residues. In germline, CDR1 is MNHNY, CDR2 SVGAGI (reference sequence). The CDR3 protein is CASRYLVGAYEQYF. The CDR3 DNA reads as TGTGCCAGCAGGTACCTGGTGGGAGCGTACGAGCAGTACTTC.

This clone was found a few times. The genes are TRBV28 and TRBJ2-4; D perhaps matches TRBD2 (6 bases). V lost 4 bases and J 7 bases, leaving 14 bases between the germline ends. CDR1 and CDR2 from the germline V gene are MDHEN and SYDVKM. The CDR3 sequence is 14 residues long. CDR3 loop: CASSSRLGSNIQYF. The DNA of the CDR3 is TGTGCCAGCAGTTCCCGACTAGGCAGCAACATTCAGTACTTC. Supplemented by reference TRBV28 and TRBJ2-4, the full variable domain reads DVKVTQSSRYLVKRTGEKVFLECVQDMDHENMFWYRQDPGLGLRLIYFSYDVKMKEKGDIPEGYSVSREKKERFSLILESASTNQTSMYLCASSSRLGSNIQYFGAGTRLSVL.

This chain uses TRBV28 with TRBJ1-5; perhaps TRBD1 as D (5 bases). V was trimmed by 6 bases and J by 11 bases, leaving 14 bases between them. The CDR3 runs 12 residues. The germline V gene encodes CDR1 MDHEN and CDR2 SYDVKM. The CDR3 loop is CASRGTARAQHF. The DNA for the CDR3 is TGTGCCAGCAGGGGGACTGCCCGGGCCCAGCATTTT.

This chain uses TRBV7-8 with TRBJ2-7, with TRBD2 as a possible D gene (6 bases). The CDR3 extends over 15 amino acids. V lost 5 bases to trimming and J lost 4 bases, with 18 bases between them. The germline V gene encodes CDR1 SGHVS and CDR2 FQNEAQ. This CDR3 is CASSPRYGGPYEQYF. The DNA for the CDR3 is TGTGCCAGCAGCCCTCGTTATGGAGGGCCGTACGAGCAGTACTTC.

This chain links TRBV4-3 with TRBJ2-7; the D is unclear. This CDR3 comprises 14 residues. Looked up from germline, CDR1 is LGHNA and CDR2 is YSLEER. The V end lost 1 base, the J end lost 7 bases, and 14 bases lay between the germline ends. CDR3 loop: CASSQVRRQREQYF. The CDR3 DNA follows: TGCGCCAGCAGCCAAGTTCGTCGCCAGAGGGAGCAGTACTTC.

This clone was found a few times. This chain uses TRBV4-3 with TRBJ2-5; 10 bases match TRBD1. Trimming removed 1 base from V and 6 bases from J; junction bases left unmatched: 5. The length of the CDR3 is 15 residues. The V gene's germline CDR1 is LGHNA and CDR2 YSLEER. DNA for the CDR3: TGCGCCAGCAGCCAAGCCGGGGACAGGGGACAGACCCAGTACTTC. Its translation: CASSQAGDRGQTQYF.

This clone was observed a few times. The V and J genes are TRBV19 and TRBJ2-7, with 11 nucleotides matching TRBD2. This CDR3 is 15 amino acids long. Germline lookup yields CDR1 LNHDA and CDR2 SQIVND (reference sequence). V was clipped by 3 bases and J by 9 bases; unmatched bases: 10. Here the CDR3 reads CASSMGTSGRVAQYF. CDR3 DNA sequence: TGTGCCAGTAGTATGGGAACTAGCGGGAGAGTGGCGCAGTACTTC. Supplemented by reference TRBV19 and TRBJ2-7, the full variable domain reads DGGITQSPKYLFRKEGQNVTLSCEQNLNHDAMYWYRQDPGQGLRLIYYSQIVNDFQKGDIAEGYSVSREKKESFPLTVTSAQKNPTAFYLCASSMGTSGRVAQYFGPGTRLTVT.